This is a list of T cell receptor beta chains from one sample in a study of control samples from healthy donors and cancer patients. Libraries were prepared by immunoSEQ multiplex PCR; TCRdb keeps only in-frame clonotypes and omits some of them. The data show 90,000 or so clones, with approximately 88% seen just once and about 8.6% held by the top ten. The material sequenced was PBMCs. The receptor source for this set is a woman aged 45-59 years with colorectal cancer. The CDR3 runs from the conserved cysteine through the conserved F or W. Fields, in order: D gene, V gene, clone size, CDR3 protein. The D gene is left open where the match is weak. Size is stated for part of the rows, as once, few or many counts, or as a class when the clone is expanded.

d_gene: -
v_gene: TRBV10-1
abundance: -
CDR3aa: CASSPKLGSEQFF

d_gene: -
v_gene: TRBV3-1/TRBV3-2
abundance: -
CDR3aa: CASSRDPGRQETQYF

d_gene: TRBD1
v_gene: TRBV9
abundance: -
CDR3aa: CASSVGTGGNDGYTF

d_gene: -
v_gene: TRBV9
abundance: -
CDR3aa: CASSVGGGYNEQFF

d_gene: TRBD1
v_gene: TRBV20-1
abundance: -
CDR3aa: CSASQPGQGEETQYF

d_gene: -
v_gene: TRBV28
abundance: -
CDR3aa: CASTLTGLGEKLFF

d_gene: -
v_gene: TRBV3-1/TRBV3-2
abundance: -
CDR3aa: CASSQRRQQETQYF

d_gene: -
v_gene: TRBV6-2/TRBV6-3
abundance: -
CDR3aa: CASSRARGGGSNQPQHF

d_gene: -
v_gene: TRBV2
abundance: few
CDR3aa: CASSESIYGYTF

d_gene: TRBD1
v_gene: TRBV12-5
abundance: -
CDR3aa: CASGGDRAETQYF

d_gene: TRBD1
v_gene: TRBV18
abundance: once
CDR3aa: CASSPGTGGYNEQFF

d_gene: -
v_gene: TRBV9
abundance: -
CDR3aa: CASSVWGDNQPQHF

d_gene: -
v_gene: TRBV25-1
abundance: -
CDR3aa: CASSESTRPNSPLHF

d_gene: -
v_gene: TRBV12-3/TRBV12-4
abundance: -
CDR3aa: CASSGAPGTQYF

d_gene: -
v_gene: TRBV2
abundance: -
CDR3aa: CASSSRGGANVLTF

d_gene: TRBD1
v_gene: TRBV7-3
abundance: -
CDR3aa: CASSAQGAGEQFF

d_gene: -
v_gene: TRBV5-8
abundance: -
CDR3aa: CASSFPGAFTEAFF

d_gene: -
v_gene: TRBV28
abundance: few
CDR3aa: CASTSLGRPEAFF

d_gene: TRBD1
v_gene: TRBV5-6
abundance: -
CDR3aa: CASRRDRGSPLHF

d_gene: TRBD1
v_gene: TRBV6-5
abundance: few
CDR3aa: CASRTGSGANVLTF

d_gene: -
v_gene: TRBV30
abundance: -
CDR3aa: CAWSVSQGPGNTIYF

d_gene: -
v_gene: TRBV3-1/TRBV3-2
abundance: -
CDR3aa: CASSRRGTDTQYF

d_gene: -
v_gene: TRBV6-6
abundance: -
CDR3aa: CASLGRVPGYTF

d_gene: TRBD1
v_gene: TRBV6-5
abundance: -
CDR3aa: CASSYSLGTGVSPLHF

d_gene: TRBD2
v_gene: TRBV9
abundance: -
CDR3aa: CASSVGSGGTDTQYF

d_gene: -
v_gene: TRBV9
abundance: -
CDR3aa: CASSVAANSPLHF

d_gene: -
v_gene: TRBV7-2
abundance: -
CDR3aa: CASSLVSGGNQPQHF

d_gene: -
v_gene: TRBV7-9
abundance: -
CDR3aa: CASSLVNSPLHF

d_gene: -
v_gene: TRBV6-5
abundance: -
CDR3aa: CASSLPTGKNYGYTF

d_gene: TRBD1
v_gene: TRBV6-5
abundance: once
CDR3aa: CASTAGGLGKNIQYF

d_gene: -
v_gene: TRBV6-1
abundance: -
CDR3aa: CASSEAGQISNEKLFF

d_gene: TRBD1
v_gene: TRBV7-9
abundance: -
CDR3aa: CASSSLRQGVGEKLFF

d_gene: TRBD1
v_gene: TRBV5-1
abundance: -
CDR3aa: CASSFLPGQGPNTEAFF

d_gene: -
v_gene: TRBV30
abundance: -
CDR3aa: CAWSPGYYGYTF

d_gene: -
v_gene: TRBV5-1
abundance: -
CDR3aa: CASSKDGDSYNEQFF

d_gene: -
v_gene: TRBV4-3
abundance: -
CDR3aa: CASSQEPDRWFYGYTF

d_gene: TRBD2
v_gene: TRBV25-1
abundance: -
CDR3aa: CASSRTSGGRGVDTQYF

d_gene: -
v_gene: TRBV12-3/TRBV12-4
abundance: -
CDR3aa: CATQGGGYGYTF

d_gene: -
v_gene: TRBV7-6
abundance: -
CDR3aa: CASSPQGPSSYNEQFF

d_gene: TRBD1
v_gene: TRBV3-1/TRBV3-2
abundance: -
CDR3aa: CASSQDNRGEYGYTF

d_gene: -
v_gene: TRBV29-1
abundance: -
CDR3aa: CSVLRGQETQYF

d_gene: TRBD1
v_gene: TRBV6-5
abundance: -
CDR3aa: CASRRDRRGTGELFF

d_gene: -
v_gene: TRBV7-2
abundance: once
CDR3aa: CASSLAEGGTEQFF

d_gene: TRBD1
v_gene: TRBV7-2
abundance: -
CDR3aa: CASTGQGYTGELFF

d_gene: -
v_gene: TRBV6-2/TRBV6-3
abundance: -
CDR3aa: CASSYPGTGRSRETQYF

d_gene: -
v_gene: TRBV4-3
abundance: -
CDR3aa: CASSQDMGFTGELFF

d_gene: TRBD1
v_gene: TRBV4-3
abundance: -
CDR3aa: CASSRTGGTEAFF

d_gene: TRBD1
v_gene: TRBV4-1
abundance: -
CDR3aa: CASSQDRRTGGQPQHF